The clone carrying this T cell receptor (beta chain) is medium-sized by share. The antigen is unknown. CDR1 is MNHEY, CDR2 SVGEGT, per germline. V lost 1 base and J lost 4, with 10 bases in between. This CDR3 has 14 amino acids. In the authors' methods: In papillary thyroid cancer, a distant-metastasis classifier was built using CDR3 differences across clinicopathological groups. TCRdb re-called the PCR reads with MiXCR. The V and J calls, along with clone size, are taken from TCRdb and not from the paper's own processing. The table lists approximately 30,000 clones, roughly 4% of them singletons. The data were taken from a study of metastatic and nonmetastatic thyroid tumors. Overall study context: Repertoires of blood and of tissue (tumor or nodule) from malignant and benign thyroid patients were compared.

Nobody among the patients had been given any treatment before thyroid surgery. General observations from the study: The reported finding was significantly higher TCR beta diversity in malignant thyroid tumors relative to benign nodules, in blood and tumor.

The rearrangement joins TRBV6-2 or TRBV6-3 to TRBJ1-2; no firm D call. This clonotype originated in a male donor with papillary thyroid cancer or a benign thyroid nodule (not recorded which). Some clones in this sample may be carry-over from other donors' samples. The sequencing input was blood. CDR3 sequence (DNA): TGTGCCAGCAGTTACTTCCCGGGATTCTATGGCTACACCTTC. As protein: CASSYFPGFYGYTF.